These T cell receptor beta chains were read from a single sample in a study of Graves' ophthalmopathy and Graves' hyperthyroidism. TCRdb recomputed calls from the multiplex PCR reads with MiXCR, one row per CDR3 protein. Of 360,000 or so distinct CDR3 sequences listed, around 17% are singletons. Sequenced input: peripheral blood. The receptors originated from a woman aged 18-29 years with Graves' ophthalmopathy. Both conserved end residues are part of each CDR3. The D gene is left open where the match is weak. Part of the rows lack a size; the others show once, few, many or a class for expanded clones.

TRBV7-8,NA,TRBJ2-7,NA,CASSLAAGGGFEQYF,TGTGCCAGCAGCTTAGCCGCAGGGGGAGGGTTCGAGCAGTACTTC
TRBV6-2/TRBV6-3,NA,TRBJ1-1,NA,CASSIQGIEAFF,TGTGCCAGCAGCATTCAAGGGATTGAAGCTTTCTTT
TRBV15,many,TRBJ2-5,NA,CATSRLRAGRETQYF,TGTGCCACCAGCAGACTCCGGGCAGGGAGGGAGACCCAGTACTTC
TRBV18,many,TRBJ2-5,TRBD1,CASYPGQGGETQYF,TGTGCCAGCTACCCGGGACAGGGGGGCGAGACCCAGTACTTC
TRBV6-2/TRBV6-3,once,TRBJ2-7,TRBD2,CASSYSGLVVDYEQYF,TGTGCCAGCAGTTACTCGGGACTAGTTGTGGACTACGAGCAGTACTTC
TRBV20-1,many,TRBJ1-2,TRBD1,CSALTHPGQRPSIPF,TGCAGTGCGCTCACGCATCCGGGACAGCGGCCTTCTATCCCCTTC
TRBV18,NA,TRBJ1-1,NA,CASSPLFVAMNTEAFF,TGTGCCAGCTCACCACTTTTTGTAGCCATGAACACTGAAGCTTTCTTT
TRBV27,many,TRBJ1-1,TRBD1,CASSTLLTGGTEAFF,TGTGCCAGCAGTACCCTACTTACAGGGGGCACTGAAGCTTTCTTT
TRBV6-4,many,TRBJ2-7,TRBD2,CASSRLAGGIISYEQYF,TGTGCCAGCAGTCGATTAGCGGGAGGGATTATATCCTACGAGCAGTACTTC
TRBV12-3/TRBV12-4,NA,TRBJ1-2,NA,CASMQSYGYTF,TGTGCCAGCATGCAGTCGTATGGCTACACCTTC
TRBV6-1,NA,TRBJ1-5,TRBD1,CASRSGTGGPGNQPQHF,TGTGCCAGCAGGAGTGGAACAGGGGGCCCTGGCAATCAGCCCCAGCATTTT
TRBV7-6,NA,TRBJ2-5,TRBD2,CASSSRIGRARETQYF,TGTGCCAGCAGCTCAAGAATCGGGAGGGCCAGAGAGACCCAGTACTTC
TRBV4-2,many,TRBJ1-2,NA,CASSQGAGYRAGPAGVYGYTF,TGTGCCAGCAGCCAAGGAGCAGGTTATCGGGCAGGGCCGGCTGGGGTCTATGGCTACACCTTC
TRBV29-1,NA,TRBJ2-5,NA,CSGEGGGETQYF,TGCAGCGGGGAAGGGGGAGGGGAGACCCAGTACTTC
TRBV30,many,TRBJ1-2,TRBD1,CAWSLLNTGGVYGYTF,TGTGCCTGGAGCCTCCTAAACACAGGGGGCGTCTATGGCTACACCTTC
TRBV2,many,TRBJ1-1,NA,CASKGGTEAFF,TGTGCCAGCAAGGGGGGCACTGAAGCTTTCTTT
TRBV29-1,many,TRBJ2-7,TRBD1,CSVEGQGGEQYF,TGCAGCGTTGAAGGACAGGGCGGGGAGCAGTACTTC
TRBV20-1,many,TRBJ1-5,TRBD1,CSATPRTGSNQPQHF,TGCAGTGCTACCCCCCGGACAGGTAGCAATCAGCCCCAGCATTTT
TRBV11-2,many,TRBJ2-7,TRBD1,CASSPPPGQGYYEQYF,TGTGCCAGCAGTCCACCGCCGGGACAGGGGTACTACGAGCAGTACTTC
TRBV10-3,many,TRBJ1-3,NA,CAISETRQRTGNTIYF,TGTGCCATCAGTGAGACGCGACAGCGAACTGGAAACACCATATATTTT
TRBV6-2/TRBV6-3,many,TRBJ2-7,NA,CASGDPPYEQYF,TGTGCCAGCGGGGACCCCCCCTACGAGCAGTACTTC
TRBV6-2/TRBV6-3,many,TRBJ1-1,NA,CASSYPWPGNTEAFF,TGTGCCAGCAGTTACCCCTGGCCAGGAAACACTGAAGCTTTCTTT
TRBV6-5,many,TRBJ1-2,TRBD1,CASSTRQGADYGYTF,TGTGCCAGCAGTACTCGACAGGGGGCGGACTATGGCTACACCTTC
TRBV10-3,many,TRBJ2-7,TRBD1,CAISRTGNYEQYF,TGTGCCATCAGCCGGACAGGGAACTACGAGCAGTACTTC
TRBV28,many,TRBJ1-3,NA,CASSTWGTGNTIYF,TGTGCCAGCAGTACTTGGGGAACTGGAAACACCATATATTTT
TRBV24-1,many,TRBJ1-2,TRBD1,CATSEARPGQGPRGLRGYTF,TGTGCCACCAGTGAGGCCAGGCCGGGACAGGGTCCGCGAGGGCTCCGAGGCTACACCTTC
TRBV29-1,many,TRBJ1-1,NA,CSVEISTTEAFF,TGCAGCGTTGAAATTTCGACCACTGAAGCTTTCTTT
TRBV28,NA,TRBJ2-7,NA,CASSEGRGPYEQYF,TGTGCCAGCAGTGAGGGGCGGGGTCCCTACGAGCAGTACTTC
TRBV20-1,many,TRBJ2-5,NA,CSARAFETQYF,TGCAGTGCTAGAGCCTTCGAGACCCAGTACTTC
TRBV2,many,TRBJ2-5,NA,CASSDRGIQETQYF,TGTGCCAGCAGTGACCGGGGGATCCAAGAGACCCAGTACTTC
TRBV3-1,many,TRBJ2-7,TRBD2,CASSPRTSGVTTYEQYF,TGTGCCAGCAGCCCACGGACTAGCGGGGTCACTACCTACGAGCAGTACTTC
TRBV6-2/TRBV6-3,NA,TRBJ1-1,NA,CASSDQGRMNTEAFF,TGTGCCAGCAGCGACCAAGGACGGATGAACACTGAAGCTTTCTTT
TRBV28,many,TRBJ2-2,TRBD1,CASSYGTGDTGELFF,TGTGCCAGCAGTTATGGGACAGGGGACACCGGGGAGCTGTTTTTT
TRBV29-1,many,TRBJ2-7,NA,CSVGDGPYEQYF,TGCAGCGTTGGGGACGGACCTTACGAGCAGTACTTC
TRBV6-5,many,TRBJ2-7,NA,CASSTPGAGLPTYEQYF,TGTGCCAGCAGCACCCCGGGGGCAGGTCTCCCTACCTACGAGCAGTACTTC
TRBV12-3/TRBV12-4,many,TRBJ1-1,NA,CASSQGLMAFF,TGTGCCAGCAGTCAGGGGTTGATGGCTTTCTTT
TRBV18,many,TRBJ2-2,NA,CASSPGANGELFF,TGTGCCAGCTCACCAGGGGCGAACGGGGAGCTGTTTTTT
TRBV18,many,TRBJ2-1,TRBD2,CAPMGWTSGGASSYNEQFF,TGTGCCCCGATGGGGTGGACTAGCGGGGGGGCTAGCTCCTACAATGAGCAGTTCTTC
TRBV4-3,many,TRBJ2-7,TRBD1,CASSQGTGERYEQYF,TGCGCCAGCAGCCAGGGGACAGGGGAACGCTACGAGCAGTACTTC
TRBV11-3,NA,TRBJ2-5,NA,CASAARTLQETQYF,TGTGCCAGCGCTGCCCGGACTCTACAAGAGACCCAGTACTTC
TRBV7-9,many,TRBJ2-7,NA,CASSLDRQADGGQYF,TGTGCCAGCAGCTTAGACCGGCAAGCCGATGGGGGGCAGTACTTC